Detailed here is one TCR beta chain. Through a sample-barcoded 5' primer and a J-beta primer mix, a second PCR was run for about 6 to 12 cycles. Each CDR3 protein gets one entry after TCRdb re-called the 5' RACE reads with MiXCR. The sample records some 890,000 distinct CDR3 sequences, almost 30% being singletons. The CDR3 contains 17 residues. Germline V CDR1 and CDR2: SGHVS, FQNEAQ. V was pared by 4 bases and J by 3 bases, with 4 bases of the junction left unmatched. The data originate from a study of blood T cells in healthy people across ages. These data were also filed under a second study, of T cells of mothers and their children. That study reports: The overlap seen between related mothers and children slightly exceeded that of unrelated pairs, though not significantly.

The origin of this receptor is a middle-aged woman in good health. Specimen: blood. The gene calls are TRBV7-8 and TRBJ2-1, with 15 bases aligning to TRBD2. The CDR3 bases are TGTGCCAGCAGCTCGGGACTAGCGGGGGGCCTCTACAATGAGCAGTTCTTC. Translating it yields CASSSGLAGGLYNEQFF.